Listed below are T cell receptor beta chains from one sample, sequenced in a study of T-cell reconstitution after alpha-beta-depleted transplantation in children. TCRdb re-called the PCR reads through MiXCR, storing one row per CDR3 protein. Among a few hundred thousand distinct CDR3 sequences, 10% to 13% were seen once, and the ten largest hold roughly 2.5%. Sequenced here: PBMCs from the stem cell graft donor, sampled from the stem cell graft. All receptors derive from a human donor who donated a stem cell graft to a child with acute lymphoblastic leukemia. Each CDR3 is given with its conserved first and last residue. D genes are given only for firm matches. Part of the rows lack a size; the others show once, few, many or a class for expanded clones.

D gene: NA; clone size: many; V gene: TRBV5-1; J gene: TRBJ1-1; CDR3 DNA: TGCGCCAGCAGCTTGTTTGGGGAGAACACTGAAGCTTTCTTT; CDR3 protein: CASSLFGENTEAFF
D gene: NA; clone size: NA; V gene: TRBV3-1; J gene: TRBJ2-4; CDR3 DNA: TGTGCCAGCAGCCTGGGATTAGCGAGGAGTCTAGCCAAAAACATTCAGTACTTC; CDR3 protein: CASSLGLARSLAKNIQYF
D gene: NA; clone size: few; V gene: TRBV6-1; J gene: TRBJ2-7; CDR3 DNA: TGTGCCAGCAGTGGGGACTCTAACTACGAGCAGTACTTC; CDR3 protein: CASSGDSNYEQYF
D gene: NA; clone size: few; V gene: TRBV29-1; J gene: TRBJ1-4; CDR3 DNA: TGCAGCGTAAGACAGAATAATGAAAAACTGTTTTTT; CDR3 protein: CSVRQNNEKLFF
D gene: NA; clone size: NA; V gene: TRBV10-3; J gene: TRBJ2-2; CDR3 DNA: TGTGGCATCAGTCCCCACGAGACCGGGGAGCTGTTTTTT; CDR3 protein: CGISPHETGELFF
D gene: TRBD1; clone size: few; V gene: TRBV5-6; J gene: TRBJ2-1; CDR3 DNA: TGTGCCAGCAGCTTGGGGGTCCAGGGGGCATACTACAATGAGCAGTTCTTC; CDR3 protein: CASSLGVQGAYYNEQFF
D gene: NA; clone size: many; V gene: TRBV12-3/TRBV12-4; J gene: TRBJ2-2; CDR3 DNA: TGTGCCAGCAGTTTCGCCGGGGAGCTGTTTTTT; CDR3 protein: CASSFAGELFF
D gene: NA; clone size: few; V gene: TRBV6-2/TRBV6-3; J gene: TRBJ2-1; CDR3 DNA: TGTGCCAGCAGTTACGACGCGGTCTACAATGAGCAGTTCTTC; CDR3 protein: CASSYDAVYNEQFF
D gene: TRBD1; clone size: few; V gene: TRBV4-1; J gene: TRBJ2-7; CDR3 DNA: TGCGCCAGCAGCCAAGTTGTCCGGGACAGGGGTCACGAGCAGTACTTC; CDR3 protein: CASSQVVRDRGHEQYF
D gene: NA; clone size: few; V gene: TRBV28; J gene: TRBJ2-6; CDR3 DNA: TGTGCCAGCACCGATCGGGACGGATACAACGTCCTGACTTTC; CDR3 protein: CASTDRDGYNVLTF
D gene: NA; clone size: few; V gene: TRBV7-9; J gene: TRBJ2-2; CDR3 DNA: TGTGCCAGCAGCGCCCCCCGTGGGGGGAACACCGGGGAGCTGTTTTTT; CDR3 protein: CASSAPRGGNTGELFF
D gene: NA; clone size: NA; V gene: TRBV5-1; J gene: TRBJ2-1; CDR3 DNA: TGCGCCAGCAGCTTGGGTGGGGAGGCCTACAATGAGCAGTTCTTC; CDR3 protein: CASSLGGEAYNEQFF
D gene: TRBD1; clone size: few; V gene: TRBV7-8; J gene: TRBJ2-3; CDR3 DNA: TGTGCCAGCAGCTCTGGGACAGGCAGCACAGATACGCAGTATTTT; CDR3 protein: CASSSGTGSTDTQYF
D gene: NA; clone size: NA; V gene: TRBV12-3/TRBV12-4; J gene: TRBJ2-1; CDR3 DNA: TGTGCCAGCAGATCAAACGACAGGTCCTACAATGAGCAGTTCTTC; CDR3 protein: CASRSNDRSYNEQFF
D gene: NA; clone size: NA; V gene: TRBV29-1; J gene: TRBJ2-1; CDR3 DNA: TGCAGCGTTGAGGCGGCAGGGACCTCCAATGAGCAGTTCTTC; CDR3 protein: CSVEAAGTSNEQFF
D gene: NA; clone size: NA; V gene: TRBV3-1; J gene: TRBJ2-3; CDR3 DNA: TGTGCCAGCAGCCAAGGCGGAGGGAGGACAGATACGCAGTATTTT; CDR3 protein: CASSQGGGRTDTQYF
D gene: TRBD2; clone size: many; V gene: TRBV7-3; J gene: TRBJ2-1; CDR3 DNA: TGTGCCAGCAGCTTAAGGGGGGGTCCCCCCTACAATGAGCAGTTCTTC; CDR3 protein: CASSLRGGPPYNEQFF
D gene: TRBD1; clone size: NA; V gene: TRBV7-2; J gene: TRBJ2-5; CDR3 DNA: TGTGCCAGCAGCCCAGCAGGGGGCGCGACGAAGACCCAGTACTTC; CDR3 protein: CASSPAGGATKTQYF
D gene: NA; clone size: many; V gene: TRBV20-1; J gene: TRBJ1-1; CDR3 DNA: TGCAGAGCAGAGACAGCCATGAACACTGAAGCTTTCTTT; CDR3 protein: CRAETAMNTEAFF
D gene: NA; clone size: few; V gene: TRBV12-3/TRBV12-4; J gene: TRBJ1-6; CDR3 DNA: TGTGCCAGCAGTTTTAATAGTCAGCCGGACCGCTCCTATAATTCACCCCTCCACTTT; CDR3 protein: CASSFNSQPDRSYNSPLHF
D gene: NA; clone size: few; V gene: TRBV2; J gene: TRBJ1-1; CDR3 DNA: TGTGCCAGCTACAGCAAGCCGGGGTCGACTGAAGCTTTCTTT; CDR3 protein: CASYSKPGSTEAFF
D gene: TRBD2; clone size: few; V gene: TRBV7-8; J gene: TRBJ2-1; CDR3 DNA: TGTGCCAGCAGCTTAGCGCTTAGGCTAGCGGGAGCGAAAAGTGAGCAGTTCTTC; CDR3 protein: CASSLALRLAGAKSEQFF
D gene: NA; clone size: few; V gene: TRBV24-1; J gene: TRBJ2-2; CDR3 DNA: TGTGCCACCAGTGACCGTGGGGCCGGGGAGCTGTTTTTT; CDR3 protein: CATSDRGAGELFF
D gene: TRBD1; clone size: many; V gene: TRBV5-5; J gene: TRBJ2-1; CDR3 DNA: TGTGCCAGCAGCTTGGGACAGGGAGCCTACGAGCAGTTCTTC; CDR3 protein: CASSLGQGAYEQFF
D gene: TRBD1; clone size: NA; V gene: TRBV15; J gene: TRBJ2-7; CDR3 DNA: TGTGCCACCAGCAGGGACAGGGGGCTGTACGAGCAGTACTTC; CDR3 protein: CATSRDRGLYEQYF
D gene: NA; clone size: NA; V gene: TRBV28; J gene: TRBJ2-1; CDR3 DNA: TGTGCCAGCAGGCCCACTGGCGGGTTCCACAATGAGCAGTTCTTC; CDR3 protein: CASRPTGGFHNEQFF
D gene: TRBD2; clone size: NA; V gene: TRBV2; J gene: TRBJ2-3; CDR3 DNA: TGTGCCAGCAGCGGGACTAGACCACCAGATACGCAGTATTTT; CDR3 protein: CASSGTRPPDTQYF
D gene: NA; clone size: NA; V gene: TRBV5-1; J gene: TRBJ2-5; CDR3 DNA: TGCGCCAGCAAGCGGGTGGAACAAGAGACCCAGTACTTC; CDR3 protein: CASKRVEQETQYF
D gene: NA; clone size: NA; V gene: TRBV2; J gene: TRBJ1-2; CDR3 DNA: TGTGCCAGCAGTGACGGAGCCCCGGAGGGGGTTAACTATGGCTACACCTTC; CDR3 protein: CASSDGAPEGVNYGYTF
D gene: TRBD1; clone size: few; V gene: TRBV20-1; J gene: TRBJ1-5; CDR3 DNA: TGCAGTGCCCGACAGGGGGTTGGCTATCAGCCCCAGCATTTT; CDR3 protein: CSARQGVGYQPQHF
D gene: NA; clone size: many; V gene: TRBV6-1; J gene: TRBJ2-3; CDR3 DNA: TGTGCCAGCAGCACCCAGAGATTGGATACGCAGTATTTT; CDR3 protein: CASSTQRLDTQYF
D gene: NA; clone size: once; V gene: TRBV20-1; J gene: TRBJ1-6; CDR3 DNA: TGCTGCTCCTGGGGCGAGACCGAAAATGTGAATTCACCCCTCCACTTT; CDR3 protein: CCSWGETENVNSPLHF
D gene: TRBD2; clone size: NA; V gene: TRBV3-1; J gene: TRBJ2-1; CDR3 DNA: TGTGCCAGCAGTCGTAGCGGGCCTAGCTACAATGAGCAGTTCTTC; CDR3 protein: CASSRSGPSYNEQFF
D gene: TRBD1; clone size: NA; V gene: TRBV20-1; J gene: TRBJ1-6; CDR3 DNA: TGCAGTGCAAGCCGGGACAGGGTAAATTCACACCTCCACTTT; CDR3 protein: CSASRDRVNSHLHF
D gene: TRBD2; clone size: few; V gene: TRBV20-1; J gene: TRBJ2-3; CDR3 DNA: TGCAGTGCTAGGGTCGCGGGAGGAACAGATACGCAGTATTTT; CDR3 protein: CSARVAGGTDTQYF
D gene: TRBD2; clone size: few; V gene: TRBV6-1; J gene: TRBJ2-7; CDR3 DNA: TGTGCCAGCAGCCCTCGAGCGGGAGGGATCAGGTACGAGCAGTACTTC; CDR3 protein: CASSPRAGGIRYEQYF
D gene: NA; clone size: few; V gene: TRBV13; J gene: TRBJ2-1; CDR3 DNA: TGTGCCAGCAGCTTACGGCGGAGACCCTACAATGAGCAGTTCTTC; CDR3 protein: CASSLRRRPYNEQFF
D gene: NA; clone size: few; V gene: TRBV10-3; J gene: TRBJ2-5; CDR3 DNA: TGTGCCATCAGTGACAGGGGCCTCCAAGAGACCCAGTACTTC; CDR3 protein: CAISDRGLQETQYF
D gene: NA; clone size: NA; V gene: TRBV2; J gene: TRBJ2-3; CDR3 DNA: TGTGCCAGCAGTGAAGCGCTTCTGAGTCCTACAGATACGCAGTATTTT; CDR3 protein: CASSEALLSPTDTQYF
D gene: TRBD2; clone size: few; V gene: TRBV9; J gene: TRBJ2-5; CDR3 DNA: TGTGCCAGCAGCGTAGCGAGCGGGAGGTCCGACCAAGAGACCCAGTACTTC; CDR3 protein: CASSVASGRSDQETQYF
D gene: TRBD1; clone size: few; V gene: TRBV5-1; J gene: TRBJ1-2; CDR3 DNA: TGCGCCAGCAGAGAGGGGGCGAGCGGCTACACCTTC; CDR3 protein: CASREGASGYTF
D gene: NA; clone size: many; V gene: TRBV5-5; J gene: TRBJ1-6; CDR3 DNA: TGTGCCAGCAGCTTGGATCCGACCCTCCACTTT; CDR3 protein: CASSLDPTLHF
D gene: NA; clone size: many; V gene: TRBV5-6; J gene: TRBJ1-1; CDR3 DNA: TGTGCCAGCAGCTTTAACACTGAAGCTTTCTTT; CDR3 protein: CASSFNTEAFF
D gene: NA; clone size: many; V gene: TRBV7-9; J gene: TRBJ2-1; CDR3 DNA: TGTGCCAGCAGCTTTACCAGCGGGAATGAGCAGTTCTTC; CDR3 protein: CASSFTSGNEQFF
D gene: NA; clone size: NA; V gene: TRBV4-1; J gene: TRBJ2-1; CDR3 DNA: TGCGCCAGCAGCCAAGGGGGAGGCGGGCCCAGCTCCTACAATGAGCAGTTCTTC; CDR3 protein: CASSQGGGGPSSYNEQFF
D gene: TRBD2; clone size: NA; V gene: TRBV5-1; J gene: TRBJ2-2; CDR3 DNA: TGCGCCAGCAGCTTGGTCCTAGCGGGAGTCACCGGGGAGCTGTTTTTT; CDR3 protein: CASSLVLAGVTGELFF
D gene: TRBD2; clone size: NA; V gene: TRBV5-1; J gene: TRBJ2-1; CDR3 DNA: TGCGCCAGCACCGGGGGGGGGAGCTCCTACAATGAGCAGTTCTTC; CDR3 protein: CASTGGGSSYNEQFF
D gene: TRBD1; clone size: few; V gene: TRBV7-8; J gene: TRBJ1-3; CDR3 DNA: TGTGCCAGCAGCTTAGGGGACAGGATCTCTGGAAACACCATATATTTT; CDR3 protein: CASSLGDRISGNTIYF
D gene: NA; clone size: many; V gene: TRBV15; J gene: TRBJ1-5; CDR3 DNA: TGTGCCACCAGCAGAGATCGGGGCTCTCCCCAGCCCCAGCATTTT; CDR3 protein: CATSRDRGSPQPQHF
D gene: TRBD2; clone size: NA; V gene: TRBV7-9; J gene: TRBJ2-1; CDR3 DNA: TGTGCCAGCAGCCTAGGACTAGCCCCCTACAATGAGCAGTTCTTC; CDR3 protein: CASSLGLAPYNEQFF
D gene: NA; clone size: few; V gene: TRBV5-6; J gene: TRBJ2-3; CDR3 DNA: TGTGCCAGCACTTCCTCGGGGAGCAGGGCTACGCAGTATTTT; CDR3 protein: CASTSSGSRATQYF
D gene: TRBD1; clone size: many; V gene: TRBV7-3; J gene: TRBJ2-6; CDR3 DNA: TGTGCCAGCAGCTTGACAGGGGGTTCAGGGGCCAACGTCCTGACTTTC; CDR3 protein: CASSLTGGSGANVLTF
D gene: NA; clone size: NA; V gene: TRBV4-1; J gene: TRBJ1-1; CDR3 DNA: TGCGCCAGCAGCCAAGCAGGGCAGAACACTGAAGCTTTCTTT; CDR3 protein: CASSQAGQNTEAFF
D gene: NA; clone size: many; V gene: TRBV5-6; J gene: TRBJ1-1; CDR3 DNA: TGTGCCAGCAGCTGGGTAGGAGGAGACACTGAAGCTTTCTTT; CDR3 protein: CASSWVGGDTEAFF
D gene: NA; clone size: NA; V gene: TRBV4-1; J gene: TRBJ2-3; CDR3 DNA: TGCGCCAGCCACCCCCAGGATACGCAGTATTTT; CDR3 protein: CASHPQDTQYF
D gene: TRBD2; clone size: NA; V gene: TRBV5-1; J gene: TRBJ2-1; CDR3 DNA: TGCGCCAGCAGCTTGAGTTGGGACTACTCCTACAATGAGCAGTTCTTC; CDR3 protein: CASSLSWDYSYNEQFF
D gene: TRBD1; clone size: many; V gene: TRBV20-1; J gene: TRBJ1-3; CDR3 DNA: TGCAGTGCTAGACGGACAGGGGCCAACTCTGGAAACACCATATATTTT; CDR3 protein: CSARRTGANSGNTIYF